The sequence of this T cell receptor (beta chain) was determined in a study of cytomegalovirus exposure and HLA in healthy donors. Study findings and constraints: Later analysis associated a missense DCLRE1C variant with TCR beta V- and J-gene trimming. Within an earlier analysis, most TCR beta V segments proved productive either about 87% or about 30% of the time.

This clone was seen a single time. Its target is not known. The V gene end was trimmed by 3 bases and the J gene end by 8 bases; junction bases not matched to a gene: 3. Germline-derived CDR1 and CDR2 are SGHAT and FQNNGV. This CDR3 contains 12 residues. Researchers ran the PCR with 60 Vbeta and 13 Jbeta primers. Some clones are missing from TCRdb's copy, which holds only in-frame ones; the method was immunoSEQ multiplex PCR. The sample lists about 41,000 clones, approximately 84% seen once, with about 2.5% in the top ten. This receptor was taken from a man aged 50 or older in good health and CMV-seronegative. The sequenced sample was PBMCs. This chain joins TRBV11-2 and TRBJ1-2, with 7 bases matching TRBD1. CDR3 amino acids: CASSFGTDGYTF. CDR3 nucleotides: TGTGCCAGCAGCTTCGGGACAGACGGCTACACCTTC. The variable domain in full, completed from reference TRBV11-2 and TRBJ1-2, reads EAGVAQSPRYKIIEKRQSVAFWCNPISGHATLYWYQQILGQGPKLLIQFQNNGVVDDSQLPKDRFSAERLKGVDSTLKIQPAKLEDSAVYLCASSFGTDGYTFGSGTRLTVV.